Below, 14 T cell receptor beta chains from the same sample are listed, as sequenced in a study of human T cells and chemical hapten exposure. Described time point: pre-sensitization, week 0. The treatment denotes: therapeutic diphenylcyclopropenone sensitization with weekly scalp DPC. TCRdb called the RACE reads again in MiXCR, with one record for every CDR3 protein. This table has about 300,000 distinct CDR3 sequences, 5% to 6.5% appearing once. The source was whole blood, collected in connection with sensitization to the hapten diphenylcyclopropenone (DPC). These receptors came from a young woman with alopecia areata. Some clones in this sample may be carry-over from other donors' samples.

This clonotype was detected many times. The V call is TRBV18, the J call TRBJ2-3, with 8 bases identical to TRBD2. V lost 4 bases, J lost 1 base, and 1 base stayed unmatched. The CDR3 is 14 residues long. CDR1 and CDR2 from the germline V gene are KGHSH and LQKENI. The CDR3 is CASSQLAGTDTQYF. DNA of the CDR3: TGTGCCAGCTCACAACTAGCGGGCACAGATACGCAGTATTTT.

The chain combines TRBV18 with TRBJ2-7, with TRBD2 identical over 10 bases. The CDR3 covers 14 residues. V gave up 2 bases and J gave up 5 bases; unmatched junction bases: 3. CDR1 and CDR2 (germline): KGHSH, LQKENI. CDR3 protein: CASSPDLAGDEQYF. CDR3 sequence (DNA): TGTGCCAGCTCACCAGACCTAGCGGGGGACGAGCAGTACTTC.

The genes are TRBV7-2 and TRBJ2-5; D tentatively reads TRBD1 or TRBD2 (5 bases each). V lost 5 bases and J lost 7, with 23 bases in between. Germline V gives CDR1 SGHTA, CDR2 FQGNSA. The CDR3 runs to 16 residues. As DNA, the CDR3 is TGTGCCAGCAGCACATCTCCGGGACCCGTTGGGTGGACCCAGTACTTC. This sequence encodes CASSTSPGPVGWTQYF.

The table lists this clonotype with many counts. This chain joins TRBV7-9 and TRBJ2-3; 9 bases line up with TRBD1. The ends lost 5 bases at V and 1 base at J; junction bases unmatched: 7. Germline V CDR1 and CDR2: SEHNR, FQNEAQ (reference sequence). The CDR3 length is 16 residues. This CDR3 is CASSTNRDRGTDTQYF. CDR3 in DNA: TGTGCCAGCAGCACAAACCGGGACAGGGGCACAGATACGCAGTATTTT.

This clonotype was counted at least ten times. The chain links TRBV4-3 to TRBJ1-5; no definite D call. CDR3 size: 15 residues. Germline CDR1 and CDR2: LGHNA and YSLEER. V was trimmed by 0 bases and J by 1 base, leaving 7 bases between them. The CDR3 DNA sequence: TGCGCCAGCAGCCAAGATGACGAGAGCAATCAGCCCCAGCATTTT. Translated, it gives CASSQDDESNQPQHF.

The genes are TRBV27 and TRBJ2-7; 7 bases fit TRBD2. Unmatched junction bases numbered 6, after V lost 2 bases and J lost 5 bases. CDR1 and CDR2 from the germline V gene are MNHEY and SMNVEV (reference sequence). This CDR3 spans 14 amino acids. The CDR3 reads CASSLTGRRNEQYF. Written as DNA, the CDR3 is TGTGCCAGCAGTTTAACCGGGAGGAGAAACGAGCAGTACTTC.

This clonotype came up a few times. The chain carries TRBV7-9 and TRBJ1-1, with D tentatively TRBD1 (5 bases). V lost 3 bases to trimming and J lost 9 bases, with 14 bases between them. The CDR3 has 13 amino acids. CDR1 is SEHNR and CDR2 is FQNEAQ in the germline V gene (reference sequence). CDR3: CASSFVTDPKAFF. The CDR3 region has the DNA TGTGCCAGCAGCTTTGTGACAGACCCTAAAGCTTTCTTT. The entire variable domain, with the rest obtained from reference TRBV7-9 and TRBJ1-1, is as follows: DTGVSQNPRHKITKRGQNVTFRCDPISEHNRLYWYRQTLGQGPEFLTYFQNEAQLEKSRLLSDRFSAERPKGSFSTLEIQRTEQGDSAMYLCASSFVTDPKAFFGQGTRLTVV.

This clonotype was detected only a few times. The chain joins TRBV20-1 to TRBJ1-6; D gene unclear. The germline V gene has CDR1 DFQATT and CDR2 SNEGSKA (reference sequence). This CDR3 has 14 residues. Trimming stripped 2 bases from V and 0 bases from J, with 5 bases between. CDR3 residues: CSARISSYNSPLHF. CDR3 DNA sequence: TGCAGTGCTAGAATTAGCTCCTATAATTCACCCCTCCACTTT.

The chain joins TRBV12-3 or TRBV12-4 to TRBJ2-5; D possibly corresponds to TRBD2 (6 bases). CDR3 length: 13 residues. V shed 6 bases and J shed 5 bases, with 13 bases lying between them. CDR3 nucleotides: TGTGCCAGCAGCCAAACTAGCAGCGAGACCCAGTACTTC. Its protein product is CASSQTSSETQYF.

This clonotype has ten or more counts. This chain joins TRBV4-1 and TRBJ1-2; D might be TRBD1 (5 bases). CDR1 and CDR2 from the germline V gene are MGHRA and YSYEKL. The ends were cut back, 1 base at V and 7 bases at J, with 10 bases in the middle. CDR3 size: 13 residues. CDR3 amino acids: CASSQGGDSGYTF. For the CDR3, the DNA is TGCGCCAGCAGCCAAGGCGGGGACTCTGGCTACACCTTC.

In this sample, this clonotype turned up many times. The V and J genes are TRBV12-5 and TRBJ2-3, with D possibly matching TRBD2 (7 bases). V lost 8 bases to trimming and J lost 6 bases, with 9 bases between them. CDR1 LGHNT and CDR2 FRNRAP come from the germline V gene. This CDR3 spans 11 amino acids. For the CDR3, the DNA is TGTGCTAGTAGGGGGGGCGATACGCAGTATTTT. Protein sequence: CASRGGDTQYF.

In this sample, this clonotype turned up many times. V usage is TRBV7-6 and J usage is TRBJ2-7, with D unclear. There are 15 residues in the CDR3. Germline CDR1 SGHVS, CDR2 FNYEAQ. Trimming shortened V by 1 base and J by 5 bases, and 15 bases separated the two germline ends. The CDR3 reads CASSLESNTVHEQYF. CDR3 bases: TGTGCCAGCAGCTTAGAGTCTAACACCGTCCACGAGCAGTACTTC. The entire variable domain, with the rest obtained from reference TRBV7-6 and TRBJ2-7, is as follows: GAGVSQSPRYKVTKRGQDVALRCDPISGHVSLYWYRQALGQGPEFLTYFNYEAQQDKSGLPNDRFSAERPEGSISTLTIQRTEQRDSAMYRCASSLESNTVHEQYFGPGTRLTVT.

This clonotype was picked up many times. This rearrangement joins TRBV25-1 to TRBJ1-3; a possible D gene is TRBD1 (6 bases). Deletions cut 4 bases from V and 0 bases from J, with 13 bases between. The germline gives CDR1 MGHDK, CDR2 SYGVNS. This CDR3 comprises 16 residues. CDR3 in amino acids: CASSALQGFSGNTIYF. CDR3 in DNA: TGTGCCAGCAGTGCGTTACAGGGTTTCTCTGGAAACACCATATATTTT.

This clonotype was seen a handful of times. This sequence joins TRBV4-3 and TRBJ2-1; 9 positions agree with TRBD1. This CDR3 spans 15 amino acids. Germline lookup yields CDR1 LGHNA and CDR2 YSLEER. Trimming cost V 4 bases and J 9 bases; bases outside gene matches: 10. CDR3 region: CASSPAGQGKSEQFF. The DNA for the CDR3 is TGCGCCAGCAGCCCTGCAGGACAGGGGAAAAGTGAGCAGTTCTTC.